These T cell receptor beta chains were read from a single sample in a study of cytomegalovirus exposure and HLA in healthy donors. Profiling relied on immunoSEQ multiplex PCR, and the TCRdb table lists in-frame clones only, not all of them. The table has 150,000 to 200,000 clones, roughly 80% seen once; the top ten hold about 12%. Sequencing input: PBMCs. The receptors here all came from a woman aged 45 to 65 in good health and CMV-seropositive. The conserved cysteine and the conserved F or W are not part of the CDR3 here.

TRBJ1-1 TRBV5-1 ASSLADQGSEAF
TRBJ1-5 TRBV7-8 ASSQGLGLQPQH
TRBJ1-5 TRBV19 ASSIGTGPSNQPQH
TRBJ2-7 TRBV11-2 ASSIGQRRSSYEQY
TRBJ2-5 TRBV7-3 ASSLESQETQY
TRBJ2-3 TRBV7-3 ASSLGQGQSDTQY
TRBJ1-2 TRBV6-1 ASRFPNQGSYGYT
TRBJ2-4 TRBV5-1 ASSPNLSGAKNIQY
TRBJ2-2 TRBV7-3 ASSLRLNTGELF
TRBJ2-7 TRBV30 AFRQGEGYEQY
TRBJ1-5 TRBV2 ASSATGGNQPQH
TRBJ1-2 TRBV19 ASSNRGRKGYT
TRBJ1-5 TRBV15 ATSRGGGGQPQH
TRBJ1-5 TRBV11-2 ASSLGGRSNQPQH
TRBJ2-1 TRBV9 ASSTPSGSLVNEQF
TRBJ2-1 TRBV4-1 ASSQDATGGAYNEQF
TRBJ1-5 TRBV5-1 ASSLDRSNNQPQH
TRBJ1-5 TRBV11-2 ASSPWGHQPQH
TRBJ2-1 TRBV7-7 ASSPGTSPHEQF
TRBJ2-7 TRBV5-1 ASSGTGRFYEQY
TRBJ1-1 TRBV28 ASSLFGTGNTEAF
TRBJ1-1 TRBV29-1 SVLRDSLGGTEAF
TRBJ2-3 TRBV7-8 ASSMRGGLSTDTQY
TRBJ2-3 TRBV4-2 ASSQGGDTQY
TRBJ2-7 TRBV2 ASSRQGSYEQY
TRBJ1-1 TRBV10-3 AISESEGEAF
TRBJ1-2 TRBV28 ASRKTQNYGYT
TRBJ1-1 TRBV9 ASSAGGNGGAF
TRBJ2-2 TRBV6-1 ASSWGQKGTGELF
TRBJ2-1 TRBV2 ASSGPQGAGNEQF
TRBJ2-3 TRBV9 ASSVGVGQGADTQY
TRBJ2-1 TRBV9 ASSVAAGGSYNEQF
TRBJ1-1 TRBV18 ASSPSLDSEAF
TRBJ1-1 TRBV18 ASSPPLGVGTEAF
TRBJ1-5 TRBV18 ASSPRGEQPQH
. TRBV6-5 ASRSTGTEQY
TRBJ1-1 TRBV5-1 ASSLVGGGTEAF
TRBJ1-6 TRBV11-2 ASSLTGGSTSPLH
TRBJ1-2 TRBV7-9 ASSLVGAGGYGYT
TRBJ2-1 TRBV25-1 ASSLGLVSNEQF
TRBJ2-2 TRBV19 ASSPGGGTGELF
TRBJ2-7 TRBV7-9 SSSYGQEEQY
TRBJ2-1 TRBV2 ASSETPLAGHNEQF
TRBJ1-2 TRBV7-9 ASSTHRGTNYGYT
TRBJ1-5 TRBV6-5 ASSWTGNQPQH
TRBJ2-1 TRBV12-5 ASGRLTSLTYNEQF
TRBJ2-7 TRBV6-4 ASLMVASNHEQY
TRBJ2-5 TRBV7-9 ASSPGTGQETQY
TRBJ2-7 TRBV5-1 ASSFGWGQGVKEQY
TRBJ1-2 TRBV25-1 ASRRDSPYGYT
TRBJ1-2 TRBV5-1 ASSLGANYGYT
TRBJ2-2 TRBV11-1 ASSLGTDAFWTGELF